These 18 T cell receptor beta chains were all obtained from the same sample, sequenced in a study of technical replicates of blood from several donors. Data came from immunoSEQ multiplex PCR; TCRdb stores just in-frame clones and leaves some out. The sample includes approximately 12,000 clones, about 91% of them seen just once. Source material: PBMCs. All receptors derive from a human donor in good health.

CDR3 protein: CASSVVAGGPYEQYF. In DNA form, the CDR3 reads TGTGCCAGCAGCGTAGTAGCGGGAGGTCCCTACGAGCAGTACTTC. This rearrangement joins TRBV9 to TRBJ2-7; 10 bases are shared with TRBD2. From germline, CDR1 is SGDLS and CDR2 YYNGEE. The V and J ends lost 0 bases and 2 bases, in that order; junction bases with no gene match: 2. The CDR3 totals 15 residues.

The chain links TRBV19 to TRBJ2-2; D call uncertain. The length of the CDR3 is 15 residues. V lost 4 bases to trimming and J lost 4 bases, with 13 bases between them. The germline gives CDR1 LNHDA, CDR2 SQIVND (reference sequence). CDR3 amino acids: CASSTTPIGTGELFF. DNA of the CDR3: TGTGCCAGTAGTACGACTCCCATTGGCACCGGGGAGCTGTTTTTT.

CDR3 bases: TGTGCCAGCAGTTCCTGGACACCTTCCGAGACCCAGTACTTC. It translates to CASSSWTPSETQYF. The rearrangement links TRBV27 to TRBJ2-5, with D possibly being TRBD1 (5 bases). V was pared by 4 bases and J by 5 bases, with 14 bases between. The CDR3 consists of 14 residues. Germline CDR1 and CDR2: MNHEY and SMNVEV (reference sequence).

The V and J genes are TRBV5-1 and TRBJ2-1; D gene ambiguous. Germline V gene data show CDR1 as SGHRS and CDR2 as YFSETQ. The CDR3 covers 14 residues. Between the trimmed V and J ends, which lost 0 bases and 3 bases, there was a span of 7 bases. Written as DNA, the CDR3 is TGCGCCAGCAGCTTGGTTTCGAGCTACAATGAGCAGTTCTTC. Protein product: CASSLVSSYNEQFF.

The CDR3 DNA reads as TGTGCCAGCAGCTTAGTCATCACAGATACGCAGTATTTT. Encoded protein: CASSLVITDTQYF. This chain links TRBV7-6 with TRBJ2-3; D unclear. V lost 1 base and J 2 bases, leaving 4 bases between the germline ends. The CDR3 is made up of 13 amino acids. Germline CDR1 is SGHVS and CDR2 is FNYEAQ.

The chain couples TRBV25-1 to TRBJ2-7; D not resolved. V was pared by 2 bases and J by 0 bases, with 8 bases between. The CDR3 totals 14 residues. The germline gives CDR1 MGHDK, CDR2 SYGVNS. The CDR3 DNA sequence: TGTGCCAGCAGTGAAAGTCAGATCTCCTACGAGCAGTACTTC. Translation: CASSESQISYEQYF.

This clone has just one count. The rearrangement joins TRBV2 to TRBJ2-1, with TRBD2 identical over 9 bases. This CDR3 is built from 14 residues. The V gene's germline CDR1 is SNHLY and CDR2 FYNNEI. With V trimmed by 8 bases and J by 1 base, 3 bases remained unmatched. This CDR3 reads CASGLAGSYNEQFF. The CDR3 DNA sequence: TGTGCCAGCGGTCTAGCGGGATCCTACAATGAGCAGTTCTTC.

This rearrangement joins TRBV18 to TRBJ2-7; 9 bases map to TRBD1. The CDR3 sequence is 16 residues long. Looked up from germline, CDR1 is KGHSH and CDR2 is LQKENI. V lost 3 bases, J lost 0 bases, and 6 bases stayed unmatched. The CDR3 DNA reads TGTGCCAGCTCACCGGCCCTGGGACAGGGCTCCTACGAGCAGTACTTC. Protein: CASSPALGQGSYEQYF.

The J gene is TRBJ1-2, the V gene TRBV7-9, with a weak D call TRBD1 (5 bases). The CDR3 extends over 13 amino acids. Germline V CDR1 and CDR2: SEHNR, FQNEAQ (reference sequence). V lost 2 bases and J 4 bases, leaving 8 bases between the germline ends. The CDR3 protein is CASSLQGFYGYTF. CDR3 coding DNA: TGTGCCAGCAGCTTACAGGGTTTCTATGGCTACACCTTC.

This rearrangement joins TRBV18 to TRBJ2-1; no reliable D call. The CDR3 runs to 15 residues. The germline V gene has CDR1 KGHSH and CDR2 LQKENI. The V end was cut by 0 bases, the J end by 7 bases, with 13 bases between. The CDR3 coding sequence is TGTGCCAGCTCACCACCGGGCGAGTTTGGTAATGAGCAGTTCTTC. Its translation: CASSPPGEFGNEQFF. The full variable domain, rest sourced from reference TRBV18 and TRBJ2-1, is NAGVMQNPRHLVRRRGQEARLRCSPMKGHSHVYWYRQLPEEGLKFMVYLQKENIIDESGMPKERFSAEFPKEGPSILRIQQVVRGDSAAYFCASSPPGEFGNEQFFGPGTRLTVL.

The chain uses TRBV28 and TRBJ2-2, with TRBD2 identical over 10 bases. The CDR3 has 15 residues. J was trimmed by 3 bases and V by 6 bases; bases with no gene match: 4. Germline assignment: CDR1 MDHEN and CDR2 SYDVKM. The CDR3 nucleotides are TGTGCCAGCAGAGGTGGACTAGCGGACACCGGGGAGCTGTTTTTT. Amino acids: CASRGGLADTGELFF.

This chain connects TRBV7-7 to TRBJ2-1; 7 positions match TRBD1. There are 16 residues in the CDR3. V dropped 5 bases and J dropped 0; count of bases not matched to a gene: 7. Germline-derived CDR1 and CDR2 are SSHAT and FNYEAQ (reference sequence). Here the CDR3 reads CASSHGQDSSYNEQFF. CDR3 DNA: TGTGCCAGCAGCCACGGACAGGACAGCTCCTACAATGAGCAGTTCTTC.

CDR3 region: CASSDGTGGNEQFF. In DNA, the CDR3 is TGTGCCAGCAGTGACGGGACAGGGGGCAATGAGCAGTTCTTC. The chain couples TRBV6-4 to TRBJ2-1, with 11 bases lining up with TRBD1. Germline V lookup: CDR1 MRHNA, CDR2 SNTAGT. The CDR3 loop spans 14 amino acids. Trimming at V came to 2 bases and at J to 6 bases, leaving 0 bases not matched to a gene.

This chain joins TRBV25-1 and TRBJ1-1, with 8 bases aligning to TRBD1. V lost 6 bases to trimming and J lost 4 bases; unmatched junction nucleotides: 16. Germline V gene sequence: CDR1 MGHDK, CDR2 SYGVNS. This CDR3 is 17 amino acids long. This CDR3 is CASSETQGARVSTEAFF. The DNA of the CDR3 is TGTGCCAGCAGCGAGACCCAGGGGGCGCGAGTTTCCACTGAAGCTTTCTTT.

CDR3 region: CSSIPGTGSETQYF. The CDR3 DNA reads TGCAGCTCGATTCCCGGGACAGGGTCAGAGACCCAGTACTTC. The V call is TRBV29-1, the J call TRBJ2-5, with 9 bases aligning to TRBD1. The CDR3 consists of 14 residues. Germline V gene data show CDR1 as SQVTM and CDR2 as ANQGSEA. Losses at the gene ends were 8 bases for V and 4 bases for J; bases not matched to a gene: 11. The whole variable domain, remainder taken from reference TRBV29-1 and TRBJ2-5, is SAVISQKPSRDICQRGTSLTIQCQVDSQVTMMFWYRQQPGQSLTLIATANQGSEATYESGFVIDKFPISRPNLTFSTLTVSNMSPEDSSIYLCSSIPGTGSETQYFGPGTRLLVL.

This chain joins TRBV7-7 and TRBJ2-1; possible D gene TRBD2, 6 bases. The CDR3 contains 15 residues. Germline lookup yields CDR1 SSHAT and CDR2 FNYEAQ (reference sequence). Trimming left V 5 bases short and J 6 bases short, with 17 bases between. The CDR3 nucleotides read TGTGCCAGCAGCCAGTACGGGAGTGGGGTCAATGAGCAGTTCTTC. This translates into CASSQYGSGVNEQFF.

This rearrangement joins TRBV25-1 to TRBJ2-2; D is perhaps TRBD2 (5 bases). V was trimmed by 8 bases and J by 2 bases, leaving 9 bases between them. Germline lookup yields CDR1 MGHDK and CDR2 SYGVNS. The CDR3 has 13 residues. CDR3 region: CASEGPNTGELFF. CDR3 sequence (DNA): TGTGCCAGCGAGGGCCCAAACACCGGGGAGCTGTTTTTT.

The chain has TRBV7-9 and TRBJ1-1; D is undetermined. V shed 2 bases and J shed 1 base, with 8 bases lying between them. Germline V CDR1 and CDR2: SEHNR, FQNEAQ (reference sequence). CDR3 size: 14 residues. The CDR3 DNA is TGTGCCAGCAGCTTACAGGATCCGAACACTGAAGCTTTCTTT. It specifies CASSLQDPNTEAFF.